This record covers a single TCR beta chain. No cognate antigen has been identified for it. The record has no base qualities; no much larger clone is one base away. The sample belongs to a study of brain metastases from non-small cell lung cancer (dated by TCRdb to the late 2010s). Broadly, across the study: The study profiled the immune microenvironment of paired resected primary tumors and brain metastases taken from patients with non-small-cell lung cancer.

From the cysteine up to the phenylalanine, the CDR3 has a length of 15 residues. The DNA shown is the 45-base CDR3, in frame from base 1. Reading the germline V gene (reference sequence) gives CDR1 LNHDA and CDR2 SQIVND. V was cut back by 7 bases and J by 1 base, leaving a gap of 13 bases between them. A total of 39 patients with non-small-cell lung cancer that had been surgically resected, each with specimens from both a primary tumor and a brain metastasis, made up the cohort. The library was prepared using the immunoSEQ multiplex PCR assay. T-cell receptor beta chain repertoire sequencing was performed alongside a 770-gene immune expression panel. Entries here come from immuneACCESS through TCRdb and include only in-frame sequences with V and J called. Some clones fail to appear in such tables; in the studies checked, an unresolved V gene covers under half of the shortfall, and the cause of the remainder is unknown. For this sample the table gives over 2,000 clones, of which about 80% were detected only once. Together, the top ten hold about 8.6% of the sample.

The chain joins TRBV19 to TRBJ2-2; the D element might be TRBD1 or TRBD2, as each aligns at 5 bases. What was sequenced was tumor-adjacent normal tissue. The TCR was taken from a donor at least 40 years old with non-small cell lung cancer. CDR3 region: CASTRARVNTGELFF. The sequenced DNA is TGTGCCAGTACCAGGGCGCGGGTGAACACCGGGGAGCTGTTTTTT. Here the CDR3 is joined to the reference TRBV19 and TRBJ2-2 genes, and the full variable domain is: DGGITQSPKYLFRKEGQNVTLSCEQNLNHDAMYWYRQDPGQGLRLIYYSQIVNDFQKGDIAEGYSVSREKKESFPLTVTSAQKNPTAFYLCASTRARVNTGELFFGEGSRLTVL.